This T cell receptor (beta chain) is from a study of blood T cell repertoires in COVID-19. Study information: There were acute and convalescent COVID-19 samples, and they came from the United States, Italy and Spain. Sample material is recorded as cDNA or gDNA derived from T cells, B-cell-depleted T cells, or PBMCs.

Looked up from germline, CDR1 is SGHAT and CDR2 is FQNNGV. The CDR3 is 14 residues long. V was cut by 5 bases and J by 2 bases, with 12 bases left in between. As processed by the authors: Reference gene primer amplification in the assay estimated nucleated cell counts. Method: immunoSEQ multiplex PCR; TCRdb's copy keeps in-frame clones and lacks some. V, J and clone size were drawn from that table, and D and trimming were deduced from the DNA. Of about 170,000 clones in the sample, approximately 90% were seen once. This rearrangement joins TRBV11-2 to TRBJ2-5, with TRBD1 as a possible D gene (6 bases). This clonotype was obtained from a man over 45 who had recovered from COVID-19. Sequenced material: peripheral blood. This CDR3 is CASSPGTFQETQYF. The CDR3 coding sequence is TGTGCCAGCAGCCCTGGGACATTTCAAGAGACCCAGTACTTC.